The next 4 T cell receptor beta chains were all read from a single sample in a study of regulatory T cells in long-lasting Graves disease. Construction of the TCR beta libraries employed iRepertoire HTBI primers in conjunction with Arm-PCR of CDR3 regions. A single record per CDR3 protein comes from TCRdb applying MiXCR to the multiplex PCR reads. The table includes roughly 300,000 distinct CDR3 sequences, approximately 20% detected once. Time point of the sample: persistent/refractory GD, antithyroid drugs over 5 years with positive TRAb. Isolated PBMC RNA provided the starting material for the TCR library. Here the sequenced sample was peripheral blood mononuclear cells (PBMCs), taken when the disease was refractory, from a patient treated with antithyroid drugs. The source of these receptors is a female donor with Graves disease.

The chain couples TRBV5-1 to TRBJ2-5, with 11 positions matching TRBD2. The CDR3 contains 16 residues. With 5 bases clipped from V and 7 bases from J, the junction kept 13 bases outside the gene matches. The germline V gene has CDR1 SGHRS and CDR2 YFSETQ. The CDR3 DNA is TGCGCCAGCAGTCCTGCGATAGCGGGAGGGCCGGGGACCCAGTACTTC. Amino acids: CASSPAIAGGPGTQYF.

The rearrangement uses TRBV20-1 and TRBJ2-5; TRBD2 agrees at 11 bases. The V segment lost 5 bases and the J segment 2 bases; nucleotides outside the gene matches: 7. Germline CDR1 and CDR2: DFQATT and SNEGSKA (reference sequence). The CDR3 sequence is 15 residues long. The CDR3 bases are TGCAGTGCTTACGGACTAGCGGGTTCTCAAGAGACCCAGTACTTC. Its protein is CSAYGLAGSQETQYF.

This clonotype was observed at least ten times. The chain uses TRBV28 and TRBJ1-1, with D unclear. V lost 3 bases to trimming and J lost 8 bases, with 10 bases between them. The CDR3 is 12 amino acids. Germline lookup yields CDR1 MDHEN and CDR2 SYDVKM. The CDR3 DNA reads as TGTGCCAGCAGTTTGGACCCAAGGGAAGCTTTCTTT. It encodes CASSLDPREAFF.

This clonotype appeared a few times. The chain has TRBV28 and TRBJ1-2; 8 nucleotides align to TRBD1. The CDR3 totals 15 residues. J gave up 7 bases and V 7 bases, and 14 bases lay outside the gene matches. Germline CDR1 MDHEN, CDR2 SYDVKM. The CDR3 spells CASKAPGGAIGGYTF. The CDR3, as DNA: TGTGCCAGCAAGGCCCCAGGGGGCGCAATCGGTGGCTACACCTTC.